The 21 T cell receptor beta chains given below trace back to one sample, sequenced in a study of Graves' ophthalmopathy and Graves' hyperthyroidism. Amplification targeted the TCR beta CDR3 regions, with RNA transcripts as the source material. First-round RT-PCR relied on HTBI primers, and a second-round multiplex PCR came next. TCRdb processed the multiplex PCR reads anew with MiXCR; each CDR3 protein has one entry. The sample yields around 1.1 million distinct CDR3 sequences, around a third seen once. The specimen was peripheral blood or thyroid tissue (not recorded which). The receptors derive from an adult man with Graves' hyperthyroidism.

Many counts were recorded for this clonotype. This sequence joins TRBV15 and TRBJ2-6, with 9 positions matching TRBD1. This CDR3 has 17 residues. Germline V gives CDR1 LNHNV, CDR2 YYDKDF (reference sequence). V trimming: 6 bases; J trimming: 1 base; junction bases outside the gene matches: 7. This chain's CDR3 is CATRRTGDVSGANVLTF. DNA for the CDR3: TGTGCCACCAGAAGGACAGGGGACGTATCTGGGGCCAACGTCCTGACTTTC. The full variable domain, completed using reference TRBV15 and TRBJ2-6, is DAMVIQNPRYQVTQFGKPVTLSCSQTLNHNVMYWYQQKSSQAPKLLFHYYDKDFNNEADTPDNFQSRRPNTSFCFLDIRSPGLGDTAMYLCATRRTGDVSGANVLTFGAGSRLTVL.

This clonotype has ten or more counts. The chain combines TRBV20-1 with TRBJ2-7, with TRBD1 identical over 7 bases. V was pared by 0 bases and J by 6 bases, with 8 bases of the junction left unmatched. CDR3 length: 14 amino acids. Germline CDR1 DFQATT, CDR2 SNEGSKA (reference sequence). CDR3 bases: TGCAGTGCTAGAGATCGCGAGGGGGCGAGCGAGCAGTACTTC. Its protein is CSARDREGASEQYF.

This clonotype occurred many times. The rearrangement joins TRBV2 to TRBJ2-7; maybe TRBD1 (5 bases). This CDR3 spans 13 amino acids. Germline CDR1 is SNHLY and CDR2 is FYNNEI. V lost 5 bases, J lost 5 bases, and 13 bases lay in between. CDR3 bases: TGTGCCAGCAGTCCGGACAAGGGCCACGAGCAGTACTTC. This translates into CASSPDKGHEQYF.

There are many counts of this clonotype. The chain recombines TRBV11-2 with TRBJ2-7; 9 nucleotides agree with TRBD2. From germline, CDR1 is SGHAT and CDR2 FQNNGV. CDR3 size: 16 residues. The J segment lost 7 bases and the V segment lost 4 bases, leaving 14 bases of the junction unmatched. The CDR3 region has the DNA TGTGCCAGCAGCTCTAGGGCGCAGCGGGGGGCCAGGGAGCAGTACTTC. This sequence encodes CASSSRAQRGAREQYF. Supplemented by reference TRBV11-2 and TRBJ2-7, the full variable domain reads EAGVAQSPRYKIIEKRQSVAFWCNPISGHATLYWYQQILGQGPKLLIQFQNNGVVDDSQLPKDRFSAERLKGVDSTLKIQPAKLEDSAVYLCASSSRAQRGAREQYFGPGTRLTVT.

V usage is TRBV7-9 and J usage is TRBJ2-2; D is undetermined. Per germline, CDR1 SEHNR and CDR2 FQNEAQ (reference sequence). CDR3 length: 13 residues. V lost 5 bases and J 3 bases, leaving 7 bases between the germline ends. The CDR3: CASSTGYTGELFF. The CDR3 DNA sequence: TGTGCCAGCAGCACCGGCTACACCGGGGAGCTGTTTTTT. The entire variable domain, with the rest obtained from reference TRBV7-9 and TRBJ2-2, is as follows: DTGVSQNPRHKITKRGQNVTFRCDPISEHNRLYWYRQTLGQGPEFLTYFQNEAQLEKSRLLSDRFSAERPKGSFSTLEIQRTEQGDSAMYLCASSTGYTGELFFGEGSRLTVL.

Regarding this clonotype: The conserved phenylalanine or tryptophan normally closing the CDR3 is absent here, so this likely arose from a read error. V is TRBV6-2 or TRBV6-3 and J is TRBJ2-5; TRBD1 matches 7 bases. Germline V lookup: CDR1 MNHEY, CDR2 SVGEGT. The CDR3 spans 16 residues. Unmatched junction bases numbered 15, after V lost 8 bases and J lost 3 bases. For the CDR3, the DNA is TGTGCCAGCGAGATCGCCAGACAGGGTTTCGAAGAGACCCAGTACTAC. This sequence encodes CASEIARQGFEETQYY.

V gene TRBV25-1 combines with J gene TRBJ1-2; D remains ambiguous. Germline lookup yields CDR1 MGHDK and CDR2 SYGVNS. V was trimmed by 2 bases and J by 7 bases, leaving 11 bases between them. This CDR3 has 13 amino acids. CDR3 residues: CASSERSGGGYTF. CDR3 bases: TGTGCCAGCAGTGAACGCTCGGGCGGTGGCTACACCTTC.

The chain couples TRBV7-9 to TRBJ2-7; no clear D. Germline lookup yields CDR1 SEHNR and CDR2 FQNEAQ (reference sequence). The CDR3 runs 13 residues. Trimming shortened V by 5 bases and J by 7 bases, and 15 bases separated the two germline ends. Written as DNA, the CDR3 is TGTGCCAGCAGCCCGTACTTCCGTAGGGAGCAGTACTTC. This codes for CASSPYFRREQYF.

The chain links TRBV9 to TRBJ1-3; D unresolved. The CDR3 runs to 12 residues. Germline V lookup: CDR1 SGDLS, CDR2 YYNGEE. The CDR3, as DNA: TGTGCTAGGTTGGGAAGCGGAAACACCATATATTTT. Protein: CARLGSGNTIYF.

This chain connects TRBV7-2 to TRBJ2-7, with a weak D call TRBD2 (6 bases). This CDR3 has 15 residues. Germline V gene data show CDR1 as SGHTA and CDR2 as FQGNSA. The V gene lost 5 bases and the J gene lost 3 bases, with 17 bases spanning the gap. CDR3 coding DNA: TGTGCCAGCAGCCGCGGGGTCCCTCCCATCTACGAGCAGTACTTC. It encodes CASSRGVPPIYEQYF.

For this clonotype: This could be a read error, since a much larger clone is one nucleotide away. The V and J genes are TRBV7-8 and TRBJ2-5; D tentatively fits TRBD1 or TRBD2 (5 bases each). The CDR3 is made up of 16 amino acids. V lost 5 bases and J 5 bases, leaving 21 bases between the germline ends. The germline V gene encodes CDR1 SGHVS and CDR2 FQNEAQ. The CDR3 nucleotides read TGTGCCAGCAGCCAAAGTACCGGGACGCCGCGGGAGACCCAGTACTTC. Translated: CASSQSTGTPRETQYF.

Concerning this clonotype itself: A much larger clonotype is one base distant, so this may be a read error. This chain uses TRBV10-2 with TRBJ2-7; 8 nucleotides agree with TRBD1. CDR1 and CDR2 from the germline V gene are WSHSY and SAAADI. J lost 5 bases, V lost 5 bases, and 11 bases had no gene match. The CDR3 contains 15 residues. The CDR3 DNA sequence: TGCGCCAGCAGTCCCCCCGGGGCAGGGGGCGACGAGCAGTACTTC. Translated, it gives CASSPPGAGGDEQYF.

This clonotype has ten or more counts. The chain uses TRBV5-6 and TRBJ1-6, with D maybe TRBD1 (5 bases). V lost 0 bases, J lost 15 bases, and 10 bases lay in between. The CDR3 sequence is 12 residues long. In germline, CDR1 is SGHDT, CDR2 YYEEEE. CDR3 residues: CASSLGRGFLHF. The CDR3 nucleotides read TGTGCCAGCAGCTTGGGGCGGGGGTTCCTCCACTTT.

This clonotype appeared a few times. J is TRBJ1-6 and V is TRBV2, with TRBD1 identical over 7 bases. CDR3 length: 14 amino acids. CDR1 is SNHLY and CDR2 is FYNNEI in the germline V gene. The trim removed 0 bases at V and 8 bases at J, leaving 1 base unmatched. Written as DNA, the CDR3 is TGTGCCAGCAGTGAAGCGGGACAGTATTCACCCCTCCACTTT. Translated: CASSEAGQYSPLHF.

A note on this clonotype: This may stem from a read error, because a much larger clone lies one nucleotide away. This chain links TRBV2 with TRBJ2-5; 8 bases line up with TRBD1. V shed 6 bases and J 4 bases; nucleotides not matched to a gene: 1. This CDR3 spans 12 amino acids. CDR1 and CDR2 (germline): SNHLY, FYNNEI. CDR3 DNA sequence: TGTGCCAGCAGACAGGGGGTAGAGACCCAGTACTTC. This translates into CASRQGVETQYF.

The chain links TRBV25-1 to TRBJ2-7; TRBD2 matches at 7 bases. CDR1 is MGHDK and CDR2 is SYGVNS in the germline V gene. There are 14 residues in the CDR3. Trimming cost V 3 bases and J 2 bases; bases outside gene matches: 4. Here the CDR3 DNA reads TGTGCCAGCAGTGACGCGGGGGTGACCTACGAGCAGTACTTC. Translation gives CASSDAGVTYEQYF.

This clonotype was seen just once. This chain links TRBV15 with TRBJ1-1; 8 bases are a match to TRBD1. Germline V gives CDR1 LNHNV, CDR2 YYDKDF (reference sequence). The CDR3 extends over 14 amino acids. Unmatched junction bases numbered 6, after V lost 8 bases and J lost 1 base. CDR3 protein: CATGPGGKNTEAFF. CDR3 nucleotides: TGTGCCACCGGCCCAGGGGGCAAGAACACTGAAGCTTTCTTT.

This chain links TRBV15 with TRBJ1-4, with a possible D match to TRBD1 (5 bases). The germline V gene encodes CDR1 LNHNV and CDR2 YYDKDF (reference sequence). Trimming took off 6 bases at V and 7 bases at J, with 12 bases between the two ends. The CDR3 is 13 residues long. The CDR3 sequence is CATRRGGGEKLFF. CDR3 DNA sequence: TGTGCCACCAGGAGGGGCGGAGGTGAAAAACTGTTTTTT.

This clonotype was found many times. The chain is built from TRBV2 and TRBJ2-7, with D possibly TRBD2 on 6 matching bases. The CDR3 spans 12 residues. Germline V gives CDR1 SNHLY, CDR2 FYNNEI. The germline V and J ends were trimmed by 5 bases and 5 bases, with 10 bases remaining between them. CDR3 sequence (DNA): TGTGCCAGCAGTACCAGACTAGACGAGCAGTACTTC. Translating it yields CASSTRLDEQYF. Using reference TRBV2 and TRBJ2-7 for the parts outside the CDR3, the full variable domain is EPEVTQTPSHQVTQMGQEVILRCVPISNHLYFYWYRQILGQKVEFLVSFYNNEISEKSEIFDDQFSVERPDGSNFTLKIRSTKLEDSAMYFCASSTRLDEQYFGPGTRLTVT.

This clonotype has more than one count but fewer than ten. This sequence joins TRBV12-3 or TRBV12-4 and TRBJ2-7, with D uncertain. V dropped 2 bases and J dropped 1 base, with 12 bases sitting between them. This CDR3 is 15 amino acids long. The CDR3 is CASSLSDLNSYEQYF. The DNA for the CDR3 is TGTGCCAGCAGTTTATCAGATCTGAATTCCTACGAGCAGTACTTC.

The chain joins TRBV20-1 to TRBJ1-2, with TRBD1 matching over 7 bases. Germline CDR1 reads DFQATT; CDR2 reads SNEGSKA (reference sequence). The V and J ends lost 5 bases and 8 bases, in that order; junction bases with no gene match: 5. The CDR3 has 11 residues. The chain's CDR3 is CSASGGSGYTF. The CDR3 nucleotides read TGCAGTGCTTCAGGGGGTTCAGGCTACACCTTC.